The 32 T cell receptor beta chains below all came from one sample that was sequenced in a study of blood T cells in healthy people across ages. For the second PCR, which ran for about 7 to 11 cycles, a sample-barcoded 5' primer and a J-beta primer mix were used. TCRdb independently ran MiXCR on the 5' RACE reads; one entry per CDR3 protein. This repertoire shows fewer than 950,000 distinct CDR3 sequences, about 53% found once; its top ten account for approximately 40%. What was sequenced was blood. These receptors were collected from a man older than 75 in good health.

This clonotype occurred once. J is TRBJ2-1 and V is TRBV24-1; 10 bases fit TRBD2. The CDR3 runs 18 residues. In germline, CDR1 is KGHDR, CDR2 SFDVKD. Unmatched junction bases numbered 9, after V lost 5 bases and J lost 0 bases. The CDR3 DNA is TGTGCCACCAGTGCTGTTACTAGCGGGATCCCCTCCTACAATGAGCAGTTCTTC. Amino acids: CATSAVTSGIPSYNEQFF.

This clonotype was observed a few times. The genes are TRBV7-9 and TRBJ2-1; 8 positions match TRBD2. The CDR3 sequence is 16 residues long. The germline V gene encodes CDR1 SEHNR and CDR2 FQNEAQ (reference sequence). After removal of 4 bases from V and 0 bases from J, the junction contained 5 bases not matched to a gene. The CDR3 loop is CASSSPRGASYNEQFF. In DNA form, the CDR3 reads TGTGCCAGCAGCTCCCCGCGGGGGGCCTCCTACAATGAGCAGTTCTTC.

The chain carries TRBV12-3 or TRBV12-4 and TRBJ2-1; 11 bases fit TRBD2. This CDR3 comprises 11 residues. V lost 3 bases, J lost 15 bases, and 1 base stayed unmatched. The CDR3 nucleotides read TGTGCCAGCAGTTTGGGGACTAGCGGGTTCTTC. This sequence encodes CASSLGTSGFF.

This clonotype was detected only a few times. The CDR3 reads CASSLDAVVDTQYF. CDR3 coding DNA: TGTGCCAGCAGCTTAGACGCCGTAGTAGATACGCAGTATTTT. The chain couples TRBV7-3 to TRBJ2-3; no clear D. V was clipped by 2 bases and J by 5 bases, with 11 bases between them. The germline V gene has CDR1 SGHTA and CDR2 FQGTGA. This CDR3 has 14 amino acids. Together with reference TRBV7-3 and TRBJ2-3, the CDR3 gives the full variable domain: GAGVSQTPSNKVTEKGKYVELRCDPISGHTALYWYRQSLGQGPEFLIYFQGTGAADDSGLPNDRFFAVRPEGSVSTLKIQRTERGDSAVYLCASSLDAVVDTQYFGPGTRLTVL.

The genes are TRBV10-3 and TRBJ2-7; the D call may be TRBD1 or TRBD2 (5 bases each). The CDR3 length is 15 residues. Between the trimmed V and J ends, which lost 7 bases and 4 bases, there was a span of 20 bases. Looked up from germline, CDR1 is ENHRY and CDR2 is SYGVKD. The chain's CDR3 is CAITQGPRDGYEQYF. The CDR3 coding sequence is TGTGCCATCACCCAGGGACCGAGGGACGGTTACGAGCAGTACTTC.

V is TRBV28 and J is TRBJ1-2; a possible D gene is TRBD1 (6 bases). V gave up 2 bases and J gave up 2 bases, with 12 bases separating them. From germline, CDR1 is MDHEN and CDR2 SYDVKM. CDR3 length equals 15 residues. DNA for the CDR3: TGTGCCAGCAGTTTACCTCAGGGGTTAAACTATGGCTACACCTTC. Protein product: CASSLPQGLNYGYTF.

V usage is TRBV5-1 and J usage is TRBJ2-7; 8 bases are a match to TRBD2. Trimming took 2 bases from V and 0 from J; bases not matched to a gene: 10. The CDR3 is 17 amino acids. Germline loops: CDR1 SGHRS, CDR2 YFSETQ. The CDR3: CASSLLGGTRSSYEQYF. The CDR3 DNA reads as TGCGCCAGCAGCTTACTGGGGGGGACTAGAAGCTCCTACGAGCAGTACTTC.

A few counts support this clonotype. The chain employs TRBV11-2 and TRBJ2-3, with D tentatively TRBD1 (5 bases). Trimming pared 5 bases from V and 14 bases from J, leaving 35 bases between. Germline V gene lookup returns CDR1 SGHAT and CDR2 FQNNGV. The CDR3 covers 18 residues. This chain's CDR3 is CASSHPFLDSLSGRYAYF. The CDR3 DNA is TGTGCCAGCAGCCACCCCTTCCTCGACAGCCTCTCGGGCAGATACGCGTATTTT.

This clonotype is a singleton in its sample. The rearrangement uses TRBV10-3 and TRBJ2-2, with a possible D match to TRBD2 (6 bases). CDR3 length: 16 amino acids. Trimming cost V 6 bases and J 2 bases, with 16 bases left between them. Looked up from germline, CDR1 is ENHRY and CDR2 is SYGVKD. For the CDR3, the DNA is TGTGCCATCAGGGATATAGCGGACTCCAACACCGGGGAGCTGTTTTTT. Residues: CAIRDIADSNTGELFF.

The chain carries TRBV9 and TRBJ2-4; TRBD2 might be the D (6 bases). Trimming left V 4 bases short and J 13 bases short, with 18 bases between. The CDR3 is made up of 13 amino acids. Germline CDR1 SGDLS, CDR2 YYNGEE. CDR3 sequence reads: CASSPGASGEQYF. Here the CDR3 DNA reads TGTGCCAGCAGCCCCGGGGCCTCGGGGGAGCAGTACTTC.

The rearrangement joins TRBV3-1 to TRBJ2-3; 9 nucleotides align to TRBD2. V trimming: 3 bases; J trimming: 5 bases; junction bases outside the gene matches: 6. CDR1 is LGHDT, CDR2 YNNKEL, per germline (reference sequence). The CDR3 has 15 amino acids. CDR3 nucleotides: TGTGCCAGCAGCCAGCAAGCGGGAGGTGTAGATACGCAGTATTTT. It codes for CASSQQAGGVDTQYF.

This clonotype was picked up a small number of times. In DNA form, the CDR3 reads TGTGCCAGCAGTCCCCCCGGACTTTCGGCGGACTACGAGCAGTACTTC. This translates into CASSPPGLSADYEQYF. The rearrangement uses TRBV28 and TRBJ2-7; possibly TRBD2 for D (5 bases). Germline V gene lookup returns CDR1 MDHEN and CDR2 SYDVKM. This CDR3 has 16 amino acids. The V end lost 5 bases, the J end lost 3 bases, and 20 bases lay between the germline ends. The entire variable domain, with the rest obtained from reference TRBV28 and TRBJ2-7, is as follows: DVKVTQSSRYLVKRTGEKVFLECVQDMDHENMFWYRQDPGLGLRLIYFSYDVKMKEKGDIPEGYSVSREKKERFSLILESASTNQTSMYLCASSPPGLSADYEQYFGPGTRLTVT.

V is TRBV7-2 and J is TRBJ2-2, with 13 bases identical to TRBD2. With V trimmed by 5 bases and J by 8 bases, 8 bases remained unmatched. Germline lookup yields CDR1 SGHTA and CDR2 FQGNSA. CDR3 length equals 16 residues. CDR3 sequence: CASSRLAGGGVGELFF. The CDR3 DNA reads as TGTGCCAGCAGCCGACTAGCGGGAGGTGGTGTAGGGGAGCTGTTTTTT.

The chain uses TRBV27 and TRBJ2-7; 8 bases are shared with TRBD1. V was clipped by 10 bases and J by 1 base; unmatched bases: 6. The CDR3 sequence is 13 residues long. Germline-derived CDR1 and CDR2 are MNHEY and SMNVEV (reference sequence). This CDR3 is CAIRDRLSYEQYF. DNA for the CDR3: TGTGCCATCCGGGACAGGCTTTCCTACGAGCAGTACTTC.

A single count supports this clonotype. The chain is built from TRBV7-2 and TRBJ1-1, with D unresolved. Germline values: CDR1 SGHTA, CDR2 FQGNSA. The V and J ends lost 5 bases and 7 bases respectively, with 20 bases between them. This CDR3 has 15 residues. The CDR3 nucleotides are TGTGCCAGCAGCGCCCGGGATCTTGGGAATGGTGAAGCTTTCTTT. This sequence encodes CASSARDLGNGEAFF. The full variable domain, in which reference TRBV7-2 and TRBJ1-1 provide the parts outside the CDR3, is GAGVSQSPSNKVTEKGKDVELRCDPISGHTALYWYRQSLGQGLEFLIYFQGNSAPDKSGLPSDRFSAERTGGSVSTLTIQRTQQEDSAVYLCASSARDLGNGEAFFGQGTRLTVV.

The chain has TRBV29-1 and TRBJ1-1; 8 positions agree with TRBD1. Germline assignment: CDR1 SQVTM and CDR2 ANQGSEA. With V trimmed by 3 bases and J by 4 bases, 7 bases remained unmatched. The CDR3 contains 14 residues. The CDR3, as DNA: TGCAGCGTTGAGGCTGTACAGGGGGGCACTGAAGCTTTCTTT. This encodes CSVEAVQGGTEAFF.

A few counts support this clonotype. The chain combines TRBV11-2 with TRBJ2-4, with TRBD2 matching 13 bases. Germline values: CDR1 SGHAT, CDR2 FQNNGV. The CDR3 contains 17 residues. V trimming: 6 bases; J trimming: 0 bases; junction bases outside the gene matches: 5. The DNA of the CDR3 is TGTGCCAGCAGGGGACTAGCGGGACCCTTAGCCAAAAACATTCAGTACTTC. Its translation is CASRGLAGPLAKNIQYF.

This clonotype was picked up a small number of times. V usage is TRBV24-1 and J usage is TRBJ2-5, with a tentative D call TRBD1 (5 bases). V shed 1 base and J shed 7 bases, with 21 bases lying between them. The CDR3 length is 17 residues. CDR1 and CDR2 (germline): KGHDR, SFDVKD. The CDR3 nucleotides are TGTGCCACCAGTGATTTTCCCCGAAGGTCAGGGCTCGGGACCCAGTACTTC. It encodes CATSDFPRRSGLGTQYF.

This chain connects TRBV19 to TRBJ2-7; the match to TRBD2 covers 11 bases. Germline values: CDR1 LNHDA, CDR2 SQIVND (reference sequence). CDR3 length equals 16 residues. V lost 7 bases to trimming and J lost 0 bases; unmatched junction nucleotides: 8. The CDR3 nucleotides are TGTGCCAGTACTCCAACTAGCGGGAGCCCCTCCTACGAGCAGTACTTC. Amino acids: CASTPTSGSPSYEQYF.

The chain recombines TRBV6-5 with TRBJ2-7, with 9 bases matching TRBD2. Germline CDR1 is MNHEY and CDR2 is SVGAGI. This CDR3 contains 13 residues. Trimming at V came to 10 bases and at J to 4 bases, leaving 8 bases not matched to a gene. CDR3 sequence reads: CATRTSASYEQYF. CDR3 in DNA: TGTGCCACCCGGACTAGCGCTTCGTACGAGCAGTACTTC.

The V and J genes are TRBV20-1 and TRBJ2-4; TRBD2 is a possible D gene (6 bases). Matching the DNA end better, TRBJ2-7 makes the J call doubtful. This CDR3 comprises 15 residues. Germline V gene data show CDR1 as DFQATT and CDR2 as SNEGSKA (reference sequence). In nucleotides, the CDR3 is TGCAGTGCTCCCGCCGTGGAGGGTACGGGCTACGAGCAGTACTTC. Encoded protein: CSAPAVEGTGYEQYF.

The chain links TRBV20-1 to TRBJ2-5, with D uncertain. This CDR3 region has 13 residues. Looked up from germline, CDR1 is DFQATT and CDR2 is SNEGSKA (reference sequence). Trimming removed 7 bases from V and 9 bases from J, with 21 bases in between. Here the CDR3 reads CSVQPPWRRAQYF. The CDR3 DNA is TGCAGTGTTCAGCCTCCGTGGAGACGGGCCCAGTACTTC.

J is TRBJ2-5 and V is TRBV5-1; possibly TRBD1 for D (7 bases). The CDR3 loop spans 14 amino acids. The germline CDR1 and CDR2 sequences are SGHRS and YFSETQ. V was clipped by 4 bases and J by 6 bases, with 16 bases between them. This chain's CDR3 is CASSDWAGGKTQYF. The CDR3 DNA reads as TGCGCCAGCAGCGACTGGGCAGGGGGGAAGACCCAGTACTTC.

This clonotype came up a few times. V usage is TRBV29-1 and J usage is TRBJ2-3; D call uncertain. Per germline, CDR1 SQVTM and CDR2 ANQGSEA. V shed 5 bases and J shed 5 bases, with 8 bases lying between them. This CDR3 is 11 amino acids long. CDR3 in DNA: TGCAGCGTTTTATTGGGAGATACGCAGTATTTT. Its translation: CSVLLGDTQYF.

The CDR3 DNA reads as TGTGCCAGCAGCGTAGGGGCAAGTAATCATGAGACCCAGTACTTC. Protein product: CASSVGASNHETQYF. The chain employs TRBV9 and TRBJ2-5; unclear D gene. The CDR3 is 15 amino acids. V lost 0 bases, J lost 5 bases, and 14 bases lay in between. Germline V gene lookup returns CDR1 SGDLS and CDR2 YYNGEE.

The chain joins TRBV6-5 to TRBJ2-2; the D is unclear. Germline V gene sequence: CDR1 MNHEY, CDR2 SVGAGI. The CDR3 length is 14 residues. V was pared by 11 bases and J by 3 bases, with 16 bases between. CDR3 nucleotide sequence: TGTGCCTCCCATGGGCAGACGGACACCGGGGAGCTGTTTTTT. This sequence encodes CASHGQTDTGELFF.

This clonotype was seen repeatedly, ten times or more. This sequence joins TRBV29-1 and TRBJ1-2, with D hard to call. The V and J ends lost 3 bases and 7 bases respectively, with 15 bases between them. CDR3 length: 13 amino acids. Germline V gene lookup returns CDR1 SQVTM and CDR2 ANQGSEA. This chain's CDR3 is CSVEGLGYGGYTF. CDR3 nucleotides: TGCAGCGTTGAGGGTTTGGGGTATGGTGGCTACACCTTC. The full variable domain, its missing parts supplied by reference TRBV29-1 and TRBJ1-2, is SAVISQKPSRDICQRGTSLTIQCQVDSQVTMMFWYRQQPGQSLTLIATANQGSEATYESGFVIDKFPISRPNLTFSTLTVSNMSPEDSSIYLCSVEGLGYGGYTFGSGTRLTVV.

The chain links TRBV20-1 to TRBJ2-7, with D tentatively TRBD1 (6 bases). This CDR3 region has 15 residues. Between the trimmed V and J ends, which lost 0 bases and 2 bases, there was a span of 14 bases. The germline gives CDR1 DFQATT, CDR2 SNEGSKA (reference sequence). CDR3: CSARDPTTGPYEQYF. CDR3 nucleotide sequence: TGCAGTGCTAGAGACCCAACGACAGGTCCCTACGAGCAGTACTTC.

The rearrangement uses TRBV6-5 and TRBJ2-5; D not resolved. The V and J ends lost 5 bases and 6 bases respectively, with 13 bases between them. CDR1 and CDR2 from the germline V gene are MNHEY and SVGAGI. The CDR3 runs 13 residues. DNA for the CDR3: TGTGCCAGCAGTCAACGGGCAGCGCAGACCCAGTACTTC. It yields the protein CASSQRAAQTQYF.

The V and J genes are TRBV6-5 and TRBJ2-7; D may match TRBD1 or TRBD2 (5 bases each). With 2 bases removed from V and 2 bases from J, the gap between germline ends came to 10 bases. Germline CDR1 and CDR2: MNHEY and SVGAGI. The CDR3 has 14 residues. The CDR3 protein is CASSYGTVTYEQYF. The DNA for the CDR3 is TGTGCCAGCAGTTACGGGACGGTAACCTACGAGCAGTACTTC.

This clonotype has just a few counts. The chain couples TRBV5-1 to TRBJ2-1; D is undetermined. V lost 5 bases, J lost 0 bases, and 15 bases lay in between. Per the germline V gene, CDR1 is SGHRS and CDR2 is YFSETQ. This CDR3 has 16 amino acids. The chain's CDR3 is CASSADAVGSYNEQFF. The CDR3 DNA sequence: TGCGCCAGCAGTGCGGATGCGGTAGGCTCCTACAATGAGCAGTTCTTC.

The chain uses TRBV19 and TRBJ2-1; D is possibly TRBD1 (6 bases). The V and J ends lost 10 bases and 4 bases respectively, with 14 bases between them. There are 13 residues in the CDR3. CDR1 and CDR2 from the germline V gene are LNHDA and SQIVND (reference sequence). The CDR3 spells CATHPTGYNEQFF. The CDR3 nucleotides are TGTGCCACCCATCCGACAGGATACAATGAGCAGTTCTTC.